The following is a T cell receptor beta chain sequence with its context. This CDR3 is built from 14 residues. The germline V gene has CDR1 DFQATT and CDR2 SNEGSKA (reference sequence). Trimming took 4 bases from V and 7 from J; bases not matched to a gene: 8. The data stem from a study of response to subunit inactivated influenza vaccine. TCRdb called the RT-PCR reads again in MiXCR, with one record for every CDR3 protein. The sample has 500,000 to 700,000 distinct CDR3 sequences; roughly 23% are singletons. These data were likewise used in another study, on T cells expressing NK-cell markers. That publication notes: TCR beta cDNA was made by 5'RACE template switching with UMIs.

The rearrangement joins TRBV20-1 to TRBJ2-1; 9 bases match TRBD2. The material was CD4+ T cells sorted from PBMCs, obtained roughly 13 days after vaccination. This clonotype originated in a man aged 45-60 years who received an inactivated influenza vaccine. CDR3 amino acids: CSAISLAGKNEQFF. CDR3 sequence (DNA): TGCAGTGCTATTTCCCTAGCGGGAAAGAATGAGCAGTTCTTC.